This entry lists 20 T cell receptor beta chains sequenced from one sample in a study of radiation and T cells in renal cell carcinoma. Using immunoSEQ multiplex PCR, the repertoire was profiled, and TCRdb retains in-frame clones only, with some absent. The sample lists about 130,000 clones; about four fifths were seen once. Time point indicated: baseline pretreatment blood. Noted treatment: 15 Gy SBRT to primary tumor, nephrectomy 4 weeks later. The specimen was blood, collected from a patient whose treatment included radiotherapy and nephrectomy. These TCRs come from a woman in her sixties with renal cell carcinoma.

J is TRBJ2-7 and V is TRBV29-1; D call uncertain. CDR1 and CDR2 from the germline V gene are SQVTM and ANQGSEA. The CDR3 length is 12 residues. The V end lost 6 bases, the J end lost 1 base, and 10 bases lay between the germline ends. The CDR3 coding sequence is TGCAGCGTCCACGACAAGTCCTACGAGCAGTACTTC. This encodes CSVHDKSYEQYF.

The V and J genes are TRBV27 and TRBJ1-5, with D possibly matching TRBD1 (5 bases). Between the trimmed V and J ends, which lost 2 bases and 0 bases, there was a span of 8 bases. Germline CDR1 is MNHEY and CDR2 is SMNVEV (reference sequence). This CDR3 contains 15 residues. The CDR3 coding sequence is TGTGCCAGCAGTTTACGGGGCTATAGCAATCAGCCCCAGCATTTT. This encodes CASSLRGYSNQPQHF.

This CDR3 reads CASSLYEKLFF. The DNA of the CDR3 is TGTGCCAGCAGCTTATATGAAAAACTGTTTTTT. J is TRBJ1-4 and V is TRBV5-8; D unresolved. CDR3 size: 11 residues. The ends were cut back, 2 bases at V and 6 bases at J, with 2 bases in the middle. Germline V gene lookup returns CDR1 SGHTS and CDR2 YDEGEE.

The chain joins TRBV9 to TRBJ1-2, with D maybe TRBD1 (5 bases). This CDR3 has 11 amino acids. Germline V gene lookup returns CDR1 SGDLS and CDR2 YYNGEE. Trimming removed 4 bases from V and 13 bases from J, with 14 bases in between. The CDR3 reads CASSPGTVLTF. The CDR3 DNA is TGTGCCAGCAGCCCGGGGACGGTCCTCACCTTC.

The V and J genes are TRBV6-1 and TRBJ1-5, with D uncertain. The CDR3 covers 16 residues. Germline CDR1 MNHNS, CDR2 SASEGT. The V end was cut by 4 bases, the J end by 1 base, with 14 bases between. Here the CDR3 reads CASSVRSRTSNQPQHF. Here the CDR3 DNA reads TGTGCCAGCAGTGTTAGGTCCCGAACGAGCAATCAGCCCCAGCATTTT.

This clone came up a few times. This chain joins TRBV7-9 and TRBJ1-2; possibly TRBD1 for D (5 bases). Germline CDR1 reads SEHNR; CDR2 reads FQNEAQ (reference sequence). The CDR3 runs to 11 residues. The germline V and J ends were trimmed by 5 bases and 10 bases, with 11 bases remaining between them. In nucleotides, the CDR3 is TGTGCCAGCAGCGGGACTTCGGACTACACCTTC. This encodes CASSGTSDYTF.

The J gene is TRBJ2-3, the V gene TRBV5-1; D may be TRBD1 or TRBD2 (5 bases each). Germline V gene sequence: CDR1 SGHRS, CDR2 YFSETQ. V was shortened by 2 bases and J by 2 bases, with 21 bases between the two germline ends. CDR3 size: 18 residues. The CDR3 DNA reads as TGCGCCAGCAGCTTCACACCTAAGGGTCTCGGGACCACAGATACGCAGTATTTT. As protein: CASSFTPKGLGTTDTQYF.

The chain uses TRBV7-2 and TRBJ2-7; D is perhaps TRBD1 or TRBD2 (5 bases each). The CDR3 length is 14 residues. V lost 2 bases, J lost 6 bases, and 14 bases lay in between. Germline-derived CDR1 and CDR2 are SGHTA and FQGNSA. In nucleotides, the CDR3 is TGTGCCAGCAGCTTAAGTGGGGGTACGGGCGAGCAGTACTTC. This encodes CASSLSGGTGEQYF.

This chain joins TRBV7-2 and TRBJ2-7; TRBD1 agrees at 10 bases. The germline gives CDR1 SGHTA, CDR2 FQGNSA. With V trimmed by 5 bases and J by 4 bases, 8 bases remained unmatched. This CDR3 is 15 amino acids long. The CDR3 DNA sequence: TGTGCCAGCAGCCCAGGGGGACAGGGGAGATACGAGCAGTACTTC. Protein sequence: CASSPGGQGRYEQYF.

The gene calls are TRBV6-6 and TRBJ1-1; 7 bases are a match to TRBD1. The V gene's germline CDR1 is MNHNY and CDR2 SVGAGI (reference sequence). The CDR3 is 13 residues long. V gave up 8 bases and J gave up 5 bases; unmatched junction bases: 8. The CDR3 loop reads CASGATGSTEAFF. The CDR3 DNA reads as TGTGCCAGCGGGGCGACAGGGTCAACTGAAGCTTTCTTT.

The chain links TRBV7-2 to TRBJ1-2; possibly TRBD1 for D (6 bases). Trimming pared 5 bases from V and 7 bases from J, leaving 17 bases between. This CDR3 comprises 14 residues. Germline V gene data show CDR1 as SGHTA and CDR2 as FQGNSA. The CDR3 loop is CASSLSRQVAGYTF. The DNA for the CDR3 is TGTGCCAGCAGCCTATCGAGACAGGTTGCTGGCTACACCTTC.

The CDR3 spells CASSLRSGGDEQYF. In DNA, the CDR3 is TGCGCCAGCAGCTTGAGGTCAGGGGGCGACGAGCAGTACTTC. This chain links TRBV5-1 with TRBJ2-7, with 8 bases lining up with TRBD1. CDR3 length: 14 residues. Unmatched junction bases numbered 5, after V lost 1 base and J lost 5 bases. Per the germline V gene, CDR1 is SGHRS and CDR2 is YFSETQ.

The chain is built from TRBV29-1 and TRBJ2-1; TRBD2 agrees at 8 bases. V lost 6 bases and J lost 4; bases outside the gene matches: 8. The CDR3 totals 14 residues. Germline assignment: CDR1 SQVTM and CDR2 ANQGSEA. The CDR3 loop is CSVDTSGGYNEQFF. CDR3 nucleotide sequence: TGCAGCGTCGACACTAGCGGAGGTTACAATGAGCAGTTCTTC.

The chain recombines TRBV5-1 with TRBJ1-1; 10 nucleotides agree with TRBD1. CDR1 is SGHRS and CDR2 is YFSETQ in the germline V gene. Trimming took 4 bases from V and 3 from J; bases not matched to a gene: 6. There are 15 residues in the CDR3. The CDR3 DNA sequence: TGCGCCAGCAGCGGTACCGGGACAGGGGACACTGAAGCTTTCTTT. Protein sequence: CASSGTGTGDTEAFF.

The genes are TRBV6-1 and TRBJ2-7; 7 bases agree with TRBD2. The V and J ends lost 6 bases and 2 bases, in that order; junction bases with no gene match: 4. This CDR3 has 13 residues. Germline V gene data show CDR1 as MNHNS and CDR2 as SASEGT. CDR3 sequence: CASRISGTYEQYF. In nucleotides, the CDR3 is TGTGCCAGCAGAATCAGCGGGACCTACGAGCAGTACTTC.

This clone was seen just once. This chain joins TRBV5-1 and TRBJ1-2, with D perhaps matching TRBD1 (6 bases). The germline V and J ends were trimmed by 1 base and 8 bases, with 18 bases remaining between them. From germline, CDR1 is SGHRS and CDR2 YFSETQ. This CDR3 contains 15 residues. The CDR3 sequence: CASSLNLNRASGYTF. CDR3 in DNA: TGCGCCAGCAGCTTGAATCTGAACAGGGCTTCGGGCTACACCTTC.

This chain joins TRBV6-1 and TRBJ2-7; TRBD1 agrees at 10 bases. This CDR3 comprises 14 residues. From germline, CDR1 is MNHNS and CDR2 SASEGT. V shed 6 bases and J 3 bases; nucleotides not matched to a gene: 5. The CDR3 here is CASRPGTGVYEQYF. CDR3 coding DNA: TGTGCCAGCAGGCCCGGGACAGGGGTCTACGAGCAGTACTTC.

The chain recombines TRBV6-1 with TRBJ1-1, with D possibly being TRBD1 (5 bases). The CDR3 totals 14 residues. V was shortened by 6 bases and J by 3 bases, with 14 bases between the two germline ends. Germline V gene sequence: CDR1 MNHNS, CDR2 SASEGT. The DNA for the CDR3 is TGTGCCAGCAGCTCTTCAGGGTACGACACTGAAGCTTTCTTT. It encodes CASSSSGYDTEAFF.

V and J are TRBV28 and TRBJ1-3, with a weak D call TRBD1 (5 bases). V was shortened by 6 bases and J by 2 bases, with 14 bases between the two germline ends. Germline V gene data show CDR1 as MDHEN and CDR2 as SYDVKM. The CDR3 is 15 amino acids. Here the CDR3 reads CASRGVPSTGNTIYF. In DNA form, the CDR3 reads TGTGCCAGCAGAGGGGTCCCATCGACTGGAAACACCATATATTTT. The entire variable domain, with the rest obtained from reference TRBV28 and TRBJ1-3, is as follows: DVKVTQSSRYLVKRTGEKVFLECVQDMDHENMFWYRQDPGLGLRLIYFSYDVKMKEKGDIPEGYSVSREKKERFSLILESASTNQTSMYLCASRGVPSTGNTIYFGEGSWLTVV.

The chain combines TRBV7-8 with TRBJ2-3; D is perhaps TRBD1 (5 bases). V was shortened by 5 bases and J by 2 bases, with 29 bases between the two germline ends. The CDR3 sequence is 20 residues long. Germline V gives CDR1 SGHVS, CDR2 FQNEAQ. CDR3: CASSARTNLRTRTATDTQYF. The CDR3 nucleotides read TGTGCCAGCAGCGCTCGGACAAACTTACGAACCAGAACCGCCACAGATACGCAGTATTTT.